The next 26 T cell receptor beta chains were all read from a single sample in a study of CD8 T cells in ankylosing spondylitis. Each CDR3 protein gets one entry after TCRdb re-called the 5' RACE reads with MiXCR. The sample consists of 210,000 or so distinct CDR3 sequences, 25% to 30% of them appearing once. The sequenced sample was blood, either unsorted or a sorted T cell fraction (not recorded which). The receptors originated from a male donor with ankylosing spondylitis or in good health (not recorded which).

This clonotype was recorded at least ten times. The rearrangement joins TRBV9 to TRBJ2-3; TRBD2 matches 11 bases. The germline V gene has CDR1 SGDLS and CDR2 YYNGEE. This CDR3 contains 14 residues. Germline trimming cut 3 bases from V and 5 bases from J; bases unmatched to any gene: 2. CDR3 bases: TGTGCCAGCAGCGCTCTAGCGGGAGGAGATACGCAGTATTTT. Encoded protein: CASSALAGGDTQYF.

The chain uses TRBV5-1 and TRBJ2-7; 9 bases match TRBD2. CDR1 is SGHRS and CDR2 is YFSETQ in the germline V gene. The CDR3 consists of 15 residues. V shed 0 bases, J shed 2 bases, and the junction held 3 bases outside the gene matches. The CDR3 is CASSLASGTPYEQYF. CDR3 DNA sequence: TGCGCCAGCAGCTTGGCTAGCGGGACACCCTACGAGCAGTACTTC.

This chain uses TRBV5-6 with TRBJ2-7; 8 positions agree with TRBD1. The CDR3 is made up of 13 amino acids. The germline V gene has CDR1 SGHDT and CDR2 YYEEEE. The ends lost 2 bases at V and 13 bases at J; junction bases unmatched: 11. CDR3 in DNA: TGTGCCAGCAGCTTACGGGGACAGGAGTTAACTTACTTC. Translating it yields CASSLRGQELTYF.

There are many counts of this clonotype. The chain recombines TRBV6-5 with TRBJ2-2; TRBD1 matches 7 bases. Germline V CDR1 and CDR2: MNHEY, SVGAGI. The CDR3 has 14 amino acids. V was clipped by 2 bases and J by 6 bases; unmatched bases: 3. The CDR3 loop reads CASSYGTGAGELFF. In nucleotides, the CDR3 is TGTGCCAGCAGTTACGGAACAGGGGCCGGGGAGCTGTTTTTT.

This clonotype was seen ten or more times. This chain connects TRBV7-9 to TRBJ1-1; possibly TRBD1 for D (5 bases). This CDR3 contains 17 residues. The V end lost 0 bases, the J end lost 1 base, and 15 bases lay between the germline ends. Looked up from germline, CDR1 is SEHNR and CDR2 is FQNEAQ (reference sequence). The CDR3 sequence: CASSLAGGGSRNTEAFF. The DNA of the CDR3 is TGTGCCAGCAGCTTAGCAGGCGGGGGAAGTCGGAACACTGAAGCTTTCTTT.

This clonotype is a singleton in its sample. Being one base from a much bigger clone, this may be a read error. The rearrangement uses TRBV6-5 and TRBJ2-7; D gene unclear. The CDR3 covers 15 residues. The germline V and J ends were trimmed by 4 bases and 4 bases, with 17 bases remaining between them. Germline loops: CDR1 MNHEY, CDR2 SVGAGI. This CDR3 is CASSSSIGDGYEQYF. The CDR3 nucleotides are TGTGCCAGCAGTTCCTCGATTGGGGATGGGTACGAGCAGTACTTC.

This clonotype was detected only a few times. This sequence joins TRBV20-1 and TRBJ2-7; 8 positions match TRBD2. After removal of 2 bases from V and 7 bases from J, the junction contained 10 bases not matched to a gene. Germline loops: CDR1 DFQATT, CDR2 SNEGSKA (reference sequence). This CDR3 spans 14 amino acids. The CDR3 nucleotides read TGCAGTGCTAGAAACAGCGGGAGACCGTGGGAGCAGTACTTC. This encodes CSARNSGRPWEQYF.

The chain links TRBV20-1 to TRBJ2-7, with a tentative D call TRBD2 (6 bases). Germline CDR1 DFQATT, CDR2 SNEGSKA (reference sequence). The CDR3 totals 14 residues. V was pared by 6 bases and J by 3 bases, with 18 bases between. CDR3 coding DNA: TGCAGTGCCACCGGGAGCCCCGGGCTCTACGAGCAGTACTTC. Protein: CSATGSPGLYEQYF.

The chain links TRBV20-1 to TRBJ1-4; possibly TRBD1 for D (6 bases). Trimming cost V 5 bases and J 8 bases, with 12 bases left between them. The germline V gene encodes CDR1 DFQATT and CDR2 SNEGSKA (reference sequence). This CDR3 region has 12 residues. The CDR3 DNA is TGCAGTGCTGGGCAGGGGAGGGAAAAACTGTTTTTT. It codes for CSAGQGREKLFF.

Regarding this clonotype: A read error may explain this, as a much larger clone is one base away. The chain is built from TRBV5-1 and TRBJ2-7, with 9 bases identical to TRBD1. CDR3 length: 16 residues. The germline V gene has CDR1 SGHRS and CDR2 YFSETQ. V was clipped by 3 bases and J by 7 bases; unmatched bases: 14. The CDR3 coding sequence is TGCGCCAGCAGCTCTCCTGGACCACAGGGGGCTGGGGAGCAGTACTTC. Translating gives CASSSPGPQGAGEQYF.

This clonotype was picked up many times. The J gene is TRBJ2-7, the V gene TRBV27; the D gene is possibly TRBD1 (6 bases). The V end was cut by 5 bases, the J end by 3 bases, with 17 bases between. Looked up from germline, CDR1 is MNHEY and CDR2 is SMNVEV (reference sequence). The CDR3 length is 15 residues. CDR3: CASSRTSDRDYEQYF. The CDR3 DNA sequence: TGTGCCAGCAGTCGGACCTCGGACAGAGACTACGAGCAGTACTTC.

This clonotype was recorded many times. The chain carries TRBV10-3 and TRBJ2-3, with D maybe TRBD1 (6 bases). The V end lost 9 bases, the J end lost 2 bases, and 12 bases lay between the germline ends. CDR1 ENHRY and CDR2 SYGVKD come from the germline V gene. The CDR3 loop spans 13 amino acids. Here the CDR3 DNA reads TGTGCCATGGGGGCAGGGCTCACAGATACGCAGTATTTT. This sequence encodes CAMGAGLTDTQYF.

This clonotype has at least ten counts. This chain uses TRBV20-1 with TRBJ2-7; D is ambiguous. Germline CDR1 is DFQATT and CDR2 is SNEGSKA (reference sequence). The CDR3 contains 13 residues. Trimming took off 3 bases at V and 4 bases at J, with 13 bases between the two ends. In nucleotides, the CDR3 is TGCAGTGCTAGCCGATCCTCCCATTACGAGCAGTACTTC. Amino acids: CSASRSSHYEQYF.

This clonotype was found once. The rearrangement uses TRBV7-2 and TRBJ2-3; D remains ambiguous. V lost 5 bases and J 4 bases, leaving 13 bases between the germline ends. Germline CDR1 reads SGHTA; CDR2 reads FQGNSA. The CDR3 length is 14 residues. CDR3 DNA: TGTGCCAGCAGCGTGGACCGTGCCCCAGATACGCAGTATTTT. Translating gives CASSVDRAPDTQYF. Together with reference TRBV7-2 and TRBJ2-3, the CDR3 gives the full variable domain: GAGVSQSPSNKVTEKGKDVELRCDPISGHTALYWYRQSLGQGLEFLIYFQGNSAPDKSGLPSDRFSAERTGGSVSTLTIQRTQQEDSAVYLCASSVDRAPDTQYFGPGTRLTVL.

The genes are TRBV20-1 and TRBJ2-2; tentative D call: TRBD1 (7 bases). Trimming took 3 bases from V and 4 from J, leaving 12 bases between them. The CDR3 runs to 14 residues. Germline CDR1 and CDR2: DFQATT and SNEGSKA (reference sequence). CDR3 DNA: TGCAGTGCTAGGGAGGGGGCTGGCACCGGGGAGCTGTTTTTT. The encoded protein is CSAREGAGTGELFF.

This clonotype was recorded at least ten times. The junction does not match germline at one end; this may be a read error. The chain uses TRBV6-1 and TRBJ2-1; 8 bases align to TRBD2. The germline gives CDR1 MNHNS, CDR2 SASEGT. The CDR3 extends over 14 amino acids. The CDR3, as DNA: TGTGCCAGCAGTCAAGCGGGAGCCTACAATGAGCAGTTCTTC. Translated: CASSQAGAYNEQFF.

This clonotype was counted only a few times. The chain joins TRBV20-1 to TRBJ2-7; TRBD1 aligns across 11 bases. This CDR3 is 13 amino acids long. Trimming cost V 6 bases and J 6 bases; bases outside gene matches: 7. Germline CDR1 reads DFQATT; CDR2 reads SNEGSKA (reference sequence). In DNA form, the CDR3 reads TGCAGTGCAAAGGGACAGGGGGTTATCGAGCAGTACTTC. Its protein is CSAKGQGVIEQYF.

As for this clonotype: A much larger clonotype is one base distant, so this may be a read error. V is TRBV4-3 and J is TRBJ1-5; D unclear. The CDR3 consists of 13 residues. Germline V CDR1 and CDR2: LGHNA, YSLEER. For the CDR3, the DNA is TGCGCCAGCAGCCAAGATCGACGTCAGACCCAGCATTTT. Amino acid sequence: CASSQDRRQTQHF.

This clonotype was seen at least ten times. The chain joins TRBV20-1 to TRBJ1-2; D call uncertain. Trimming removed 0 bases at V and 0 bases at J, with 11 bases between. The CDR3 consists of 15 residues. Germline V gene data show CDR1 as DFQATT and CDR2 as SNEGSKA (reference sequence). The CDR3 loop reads CSARDLHVANYGYTF. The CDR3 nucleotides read TGCAGTGCTAGAGATCTGCACGTCGCTAACTATGGCTACACCTTC.

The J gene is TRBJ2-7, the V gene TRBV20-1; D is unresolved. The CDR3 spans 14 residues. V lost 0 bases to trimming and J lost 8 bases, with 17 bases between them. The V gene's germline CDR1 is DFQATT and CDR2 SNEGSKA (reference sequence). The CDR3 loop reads CSARDHSDLRKQYF. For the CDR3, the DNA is TGCAGTGCTAGAGACCACAGCGACCTACGGAAGCAGTACTTC.

DNA of the CDR3: TGCAGTGCTAGAGGGCAAATTAGCAATCAGCCCCAGCATTTT. Protein: CSARGQISNQPQHF. The rearrangement links TRBV20-1 to TRBJ1-5; D ambiguous. The CDR3 contains 14 residues. V was trimmed by 1 base and J by 0 bases, leaving 7 bases between them. Germline CDR1 DFQATT, CDR2 SNEGSKA (reference sequence).

The CDR3 here is CSATGGSNQPQHF. The DNA of the CDR3 is TGCAGTGCGACGGGGGGTAGCAATCAGCCCCAGCATTTT. The chain is built from TRBV20-1 and TRBJ1-5; tentatively, D is TRBD1 (5 bases). V lost 6 bases to trimming and J lost 0 bases, with 9 bases between them. This CDR3 region has 13 residues. Germline CDR1 and CDR2: DFQATT and SNEGSKA (reference sequence).

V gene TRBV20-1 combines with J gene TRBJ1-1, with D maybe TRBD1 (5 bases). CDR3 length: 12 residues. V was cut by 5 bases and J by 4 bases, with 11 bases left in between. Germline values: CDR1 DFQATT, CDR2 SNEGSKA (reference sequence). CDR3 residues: CSAGTGPTEAFF. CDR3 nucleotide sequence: TGCAGTGCTGGGACGGGGCCCACTGAAGCTTTCTTT.

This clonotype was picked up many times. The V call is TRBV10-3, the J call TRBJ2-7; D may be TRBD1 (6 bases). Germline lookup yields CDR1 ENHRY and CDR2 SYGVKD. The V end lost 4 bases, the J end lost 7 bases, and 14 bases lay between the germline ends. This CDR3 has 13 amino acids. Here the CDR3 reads CAISGDTVSEQYF. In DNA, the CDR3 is TGTGCCATCAGTGGGGACACAGTTTCTGAGCAGTACTTC.

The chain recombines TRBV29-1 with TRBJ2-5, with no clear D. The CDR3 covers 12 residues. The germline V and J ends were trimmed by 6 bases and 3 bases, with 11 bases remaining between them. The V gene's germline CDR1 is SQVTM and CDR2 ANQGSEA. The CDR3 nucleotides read TGCAGCGTCGGTTGGTCAGAAGAGACCCAGTACTTC. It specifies CSVGWSEETQYF.

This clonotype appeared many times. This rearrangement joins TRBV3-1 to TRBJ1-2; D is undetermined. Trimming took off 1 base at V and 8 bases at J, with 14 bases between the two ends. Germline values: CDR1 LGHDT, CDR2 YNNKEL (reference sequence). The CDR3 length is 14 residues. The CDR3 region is CASSQAPRAGGYTF. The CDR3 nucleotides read TGTGCCAGCAGCCAAGCCCCACGGGCGGGCGGCTACACCTTC.